This passage covers 12 T cell receptor beta chains from one sample sequenced in a study of blood T cells in healthy people across ages (dated by TCRdb to the mid-2010s). The receptor library was made with 5' RACE. Sequencing took place on an Illumina HiSeq 2500. A second about 7 to 12 cycle PCR used a sample-barcoded 5' primer and a J-beta primer mix. TCRdb handled the public reads itself, with Q25 trimming in fastp and clone calling in MiXCR, and kept productive beta chains. A single entry per CDR3 protein holds the most common genes and DNA from its merged rows. The sample table contains roughly 900,000 distinct CDR3 sequences; only one count was recorded for about 48% of them. The ten largest make up around 15% of the sample. Source material: blood. The receptor source for this set is a man under 40 in good health.

The chain is built from TRBV2 and TRBJ2-3; D gene uncertain. Germline CDR1 is SNHLY and CDR2 is FYNNEI. V lost 9 bases and J lost 2, with 12 bases in between. This CDR3 region has 13 residues. CDR3 amino acids: CARTKVNTDTQYF. The CDR3 DNA sequence: TGTGCCAGAACAAAGGTCAACACAGATACGCAGTATTTT. Full variable domain (missing parts from reference TRBV2 and TRBJ2-3): EPEVTQTPSHQVTQMGQEVILRCVPISNHLYFYWYRQILGQKVEFLVSFYNNEISEKSEIFDDQFSVERPDGSNFTLKIRSTKLEDSAMYFCARTKVNTDTQYFGPGTRLTVL.

The V gene is TRBV18, the J gene TRBJ2-7; 8 bases are a match to TRBD1. Trimming cost V 0 bases and J 5 bases; bases outside gene matches: 0. The CDR3 has 13 amino acids. Germline CDR1 is KGHSH and CDR2 is LQKENI. CDR3 bases: TGTGCCAGCTCACCACCGGACAGGGACGAGCAGTACTTC. Amino acids: CASSPPDRDEQYF.

This clonotype has more than one count but fewer than ten. The V gene is TRBV29-1, the J gene TRBJ2-7; D is tentatively TRBD1 or TRBD2 (5 bases each). This CDR3 is 14 amino acids long. Germline V CDR1 and CDR2: SQVTM, ANQGSEA. Trimming removed 6 bases at V and 5 bases at J, with 20 bases between. Here the CDR3 reads CSVEPDTPGNEQYF. CDR3 in DNA: TGCAGCGTAGAGCCGGACACCCCGGGGAACGAGCAGTACTTC.

About this clonotype itself: A much larger clone lies one base from this, so it may be a read error. V gene TRBV12-3 or TRBV12-4 combines with J gene TRBJ1-1, with D maybe TRBD1 (5 bases). This CDR3 spans 14 amino acids. CDR3 amino acids: CASMWAISGAETFF. The CDR3 DNA reads TGTGCCAGCATGTGGGCTATATCTGGGGCTGAAACTTTCTTT.

The rearrangement uses TRBV6-5 and TRBJ2-7; 7 bases align to TRBD2. The closer fit of TRBJ2-5 to the DNA end suggests the J call may be wrong. This CDR3 contains 13 residues. Germline CDR1 and CDR2: MNHEY and SVGAGI. In DNA, the CDR3 is TGTGCCAGCACCAGGGAGCGGGGAGAGACCCAGTACTTC. Translated, it gives CASTRERGETQYF.

CDR3 in DNA: TGTGCCAGCACCCCTGGGACTAGCGGAACGAGGGGGTTCTTC. Translated, it gives CASTPGTSGTRGFF. This chain uses TRBV28 with TRBJ2-1; 11 bases align to TRBD2. Germline V lookup: CDR1 MDHEN, CDR2 SYDVKM. Trimming at V came to 7 bases and at J to 15 bases, leaving 14 bases not matched to a gene. The length of the CDR3 is 14 residues.

This clonotype was counted only a few times. The rearrangement uses TRBV12-3 or TRBV12-4 and TRBJ2-6, with D maybe TRBD2 (6 bases). Deletions cut 7 bases from V and 2 bases from J, with 15 bases between. The CDR3 is 16 amino acids. CDR3: CASTDPGVTGANVLTF. In nucleotides, the CDR3 is TGTGCCAGCACCGACCCGGGGGTAACTGGGGCCAACGTCCTGACTTTC.

A note on this clonotype: One end of the junction varies from germline; a read error may be responsible. The chain combines TRBV15 with TRBJ2-5; 7 positions agree with TRBD1. This CDR3 contains 15 residues. In germline, CDR1 is LNHNV, CDR2 YYDKDF (reference sequence). CDR3 protein: CATSRVGGVQEAQYF. The CDR3 nucleotides read TGTGCCACCAGCAGAGTAGGGGGCGTTCAAGAGGCCCAGTACTTC.

The chain has TRBV4-3 and TRBJ2-1, with D hard to call. The CDR3 sequence is 14 residues long. Germline-derived CDR1 and CDR2 are LGHNA and YSLEER. Trimming took 0 bases from V and 6 from J, leaving 9 bases between them. CDR3 region: CASSQEFGPNEQFF. The CDR3 coding sequence is TGCGCCAGCAGCCAAGAATTCGGCCCCAATGAGCAGTTCTTC.

This sequence joins TRBV20-1 and TRBJ2-1; the D gene is possibly TRBD1 (5 bases). CDR3 length: 11 amino acids. Germline assignment: CDR1 DFQATT and CDR2 SNEGSKA (reference sequence). V was clipped by 6 bases and J by 8 bases, with 11 bases between them. This CDR3 is CSAPDMDEQFF. CDR3 sequence (DNA): TGCAGTGCGCCGGACATGGATGAGCAGTTCTTC.

This clonotype was recorded once. V is TRBV20-1 and J is TRBJ1-1; D not certain. The CDR3 contains 13 residues. The V end lost 0 bases, the J end lost 4 bases, and 9 bases lay between the germline ends. The germline V gene encodes CDR1 DFQATT and CDR2 SNEGSKA (reference sequence). The CDR3 DNA reads TGCAGTGCTAGAGACCTAGGGAGCACTGAAGCTTTCTTT. Its translation: CSARDLGSTEAFF.

This clonotype was counted a few times. This rearrangement joins TRBV7-9 to TRBJ2-6; 9 bases agree with TRBD1. With 4 bases clipped from V and 11 bases from J, the junction kept 9 bases outside the gene matches. CDR1 and CDR2 from the germline V gene are SEHNR and FQNEAQ (reference sequence). CDR3 length equals 15 residues. The CDR3 sequence: CASSSRQGERDVLTF. The CDR3 DNA is TGTGCCAGCAGCTCAAGACAGGGGGAGAGGGACGTCCTGACTTTC.